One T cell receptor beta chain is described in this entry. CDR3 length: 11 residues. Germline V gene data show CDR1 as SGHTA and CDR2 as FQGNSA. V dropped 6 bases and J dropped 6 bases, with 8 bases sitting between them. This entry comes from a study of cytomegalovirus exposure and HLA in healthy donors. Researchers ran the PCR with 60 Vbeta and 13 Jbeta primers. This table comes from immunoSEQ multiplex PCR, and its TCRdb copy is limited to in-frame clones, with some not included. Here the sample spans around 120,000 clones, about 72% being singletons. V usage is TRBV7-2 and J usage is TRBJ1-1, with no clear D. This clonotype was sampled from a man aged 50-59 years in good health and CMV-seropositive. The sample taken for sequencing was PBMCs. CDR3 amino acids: CASSTGAEAFF. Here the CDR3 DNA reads TGTGCCAGCAGTACCGGGGCTGAAGCTTTCTTT.